The 15 T cell receptor beta chains listed next were all sequenced from one sample in a study of cytomegalovirus exposure and HLA in healthy donors (dated by TCRdb to about 2017). Library preparation used the immunoSEQ multiplex PCR assay. For the multiplex PCR, a mixture combining 60 forward primers for TCR Vbeta segments and 13 reverse primers for TCR Jbeta segments was used. TCRdb re-hosts the immuneACCESS table, in-frame sequences only. Its copies lack some clones; in the studies checked, an unresolved V gene accounts for under half of them, and the cause for the rest is not known. The table for this sample lists 95,000 to 150,000 clones; over 70% of them were counted only once. In total, the top ten clones hold more than 2.5% of the sample. Material for sequencing was PBMCs. The source of these receptors is a woman in her fifties or sixties in good health and CMV-seronegative.

The chain carries TRBV5-1 and TRBJ1-4, with TRBD1 identical over 7 bases. The CDR3 extends over 15 amino acids. The V gene end was trimmed by 4 bases and the J gene end by 8 bases; junction bases not matched to a gene: 11. The germline CDR1 and CDR2 sequences are SGHRS and YFSETQ. CDR3 coding DNA: TGCGCCAGCAGCGTACGACAGGGTGACGGGGAAAAACTGTTTTTT. It translates to CASSVRQGDGEKLFF.

CDR3 region: CASSQGQPGSYEQYF. As DNA, the CDR3 is TGTGCCAGCAGCCAGGGACAGCCCGGTTCCTACGAGCAGTACTTC. V usage is TRBV5-8 and J usage is TRBJ2-7; 7 bases match TRBD1. Germline values: CDR1 SGHTS, CDR2 YDEGEE. The CDR3 sequence is 15 residues long. With V trimmed by 4 bases and J by 1 base, 8 bases remained unmatched.

This sequence joins TRBV29-1 and TRBJ2-5; D is uncertain. CDR3 length: 12 residues. Germline V lookup: CDR1 SQVTM, CDR2 ANQGSEA. V dropped 4 bases and J dropped 3 bases, with 9 bases sitting between them. Here the CDR3 DNA reads TGCAGCGTTGCAACTTCGAAAGAGACCCAGTACTTC. Amino acid sequence: CSVATSKETQYF. Looking up the rest from reference TRBV29-1 and TRBJ2-5 gives the full variable domain: SAVISQKPSRDICQRGTSLTIQCQVDSQVTMMFWYRQQPGQSLTLIATANQGSEATYESGFVIDKFPISRPNLTFSTLTVSNMSPEDSSIYLCSVATSKETQYFGPGTRLLVL.

The V and J genes are TRBV30 and TRBJ2-3; D is ambiguous. Germline CDR1 reads GTSNPN; CDR2 reads SVGIG (reference sequence). With 4 bases removed from V and 2 bases from J, the gap between germline ends came to 16 bases. The CDR3 spans 15 residues. The CDR3 nucleotides read TGTGCCTGGACCAGTGCTAGGTCACACACAGATACGCAGTATTTT. Amino acid sequence: CAWTSARSHTDTQYF.

J is TRBJ1-4 and V is TRBV4-2; TRBD1 is a possible D gene (5 bases). V lost 1 base and J lost 9, with 9 bases in between. Per the germline V gene, CDR1 is LGHNA and CDR2 is YNFKEQ. This CDR3 is built from 13 residues. CDR3 residues: CASSQGGRKKLFF. The CDR3 nucleotides are TGTGCCAGCAGCCAAGGGGGCCGGAAAAAACTGTTTTTT.

The rearrangement joins TRBV6-5 to TRBJ1-5; no firm D call. V was shortened by 0 bases and J by 4 bases, with 7 bases between the two germline ends. Germline V lookup: CDR1 MNHEY, CDR2 SVGAGI. The CDR3 sequence is 14 residues long. CDR3 DNA: TGTGCCAGCAGTTACTCAGAGGGTAATCAGCCCCAGCATTTT. This encodes CASSYSEGNQPQHF.

This chain uses TRBV6-1 with TRBJ2-7; no definite D call. CDR1 is MNHNS and CDR2 is SASEGT in the germline V gene. CDR3 size: 12 residues. The V end lost 6 bases, the J end lost 1 base, and 7 bases lay between the germline ends. CDR3 loop: CASRQNSYEQYF. CDR3 sequence (DNA): TGTGCCAGCAGACAGAATTCCTACGAGCAGTACTTC.

This chain links TRBV6-1 with TRBJ2-7; 12 bases are a match to TRBD1. V shed 6 bases, J shed 5 bases, and the junction held 5 bases outside the gene matches. CDR3 length: 14 residues. In germline, CDR1 is MNHNS, CDR2 SASEGT. The CDR3 sequence: CASSGGTGGNEQYF. CDR3 in DNA: TGTGCCAGCAGCGGGGGGACAGGGGGCAACGAGCAGTACTTC.

V and J are TRBV27 and TRBJ1-4, with unresolved D. This CDR3 contains 15 residues. V lost 4 bases to trimming and J lost 8 bases, with 17 bases between them. Germline lookup yields CDR1 MNHEY and CDR2 SMNVEV (reference sequence). The CDR3 region has the DNA TGTGCCAGCAGTTCCCATGGGCAAGTAGACGAAAAACTGTTTTTT. It translates to CASSSHGQVDEKLFF.

The V call is TRBV2, the J call TRBJ1-1; no definite D call. The germline V gene has CDR1 SNHLY and CDR2 FYNNEI. This CDR3 has 14 amino acids. The V gene lost 0 bases and the J gene lost 0 bases, with 5 bases spanning the gap. In nucleotides, the CDR3 is TGTGCCAGCAGTGAAGCGCGGCTGAACACTGAAGCTTTCTTT. This sequence encodes CASSEARLNTEAFF. Filled out from reference TRBV2 and TRBJ1-1, the complete variable domain reads EPEVTQTPSHQVTQMGQEVILRCVPISNHLYFYWYRQILGQKVEFLVSFYNNEISEKSEIFDDQFSVERPDGSNFTLKIRSTKLEDSAMYFCASSEARLNTEAFFGQGTRLTVV.

The chain combines TRBV11-3 with TRBJ2-1; D is undetermined. Trimming left V 5 bases short and J 5 bases short, with 10 bases between. This CDR3 is 13 amino acids long. The germline CDR1 and CDR2 sequences are SGHNT and YENEEA. The CDR3 region is CASSKKINNEQFF. In DNA form, the CDR3 reads TGTGCCAGCAGCAAAAAAATTAACAATGAGCAGTTCTTC.

The chain couples TRBV28 to TRBJ1-5, with 11 bases lining up with TRBD1. Germline values: CDR1 MDHEN, CDR2 SYDVKM. The CDR3 loop spans 18 amino acids. V lost 5 bases and J lost 5; bases outside the gene matches: 14. The DNA of the CDR3 is TGTGCCAGCAGTCTCCTCGGGACAGGGGGTAGGTCGGATCAGCCCCAGCATTTT. This codes for CASSLLGTGGRSDQPQHF.

The CDR3 region has the DNA TGTGCCAGCAGCCCACCCTCCTCACTAGCGGAATACAATGAGCAGTTCTTC. It codes for CASSPPSSLAEYNEQFF. The rearrangement links TRBV7-9 to TRBJ2-1; 8 bases agree with TRBD2. The V gene's germline CDR1 is SEHNR and CDR2 FQNEAQ (reference sequence). After removal of 5 bases from V and 4 bases from J, the junction contained 13 bases not matched to a gene. CDR3 length equals 17 residues.

This sequence joins TRBV4-1 and TRBJ1-1; the D is unclear. The CDR3 runs 16 residues. The V gene lost 0 bases and the J gene lost 0 bases, with 11 bases spanning the gap. Germline-derived CDR1 and CDR2 are MGHRA and YSYEKL. The CDR3 region has the DNA TGCGCCAGCAGCCAAGAAGGAAGCAGGATGAACACTGAAGCTTTCTTT. Its translation is CASSQEGSRMNTEAFF.

J is TRBJ2-1 and V is TRBV10-2; 9 nucleotides line up with TRBD2. CDR3 size: 13 residues. Germline V gene sequence: CDR1 WSHSY, CDR2 SAAADI. The ends lost 6 bases at V and 9 bases at J; junction bases unmatched: 6. In DNA, the CDR3 is TGCGCCAGCAGGAGGGGGACTAGCCTTGAGCAGTTCTTC. Its translation: CASRRGTSLEQFF.